This entry lists 4 T cell receptor beta chains sequenced from one sample in a study of cytomegalovirus exposure and HLA in healthy donors. With 60 Vbeta and 13 Jbeta primers, the PCR was carried out. Measured with immunoSEQ multiplex PCR; TCRdb has only the in-frame clones, and not every one. The table records fewer than 350,000 clones, around 90% of them present only once. Sequencing used PBMCs. All receptors derive from a woman younger than 30 in good health and CMV-seronegative.

In regard to this clone: At the DNA level, this CDR3 is encoded by other sequences in the same sample as well. This sequence joins TRBV18 and TRBJ1-5; D not certain. V gave up 3 bases and J gave up 2 bases, with 5 bases separating them. CDR3 length: 13 residues. CDR1 and CDR2 from the germline V gene are KGHSH and LQKENI. The CDR3 loop is CASSPSGNQPQHF. CDR3 in DNA: TGTGCCAGCTCACCCTCGGGCAATCAGCCCCAGCATTTT.

The rearrangement uses TRBV28 and TRBJ2-7, with D possibly TRBD1 on 6 matching bases. The CDR3 runs to 17 residues. Trimming cost V 7 bases and J 2 bases, with 24 bases left between them. Germline V lookup: CDR1 MDHEN, CDR2 SYDVKM. In nucleotides, the CDR3 is TGTGCCAGCAATAAGGGGGTGTCTGGGGACATAACCTACGAGCAGTACTTC. Translated, it gives CASNKGVSGDITYEQYF.

The V and J genes are TRBV6-1 and TRBJ1-5; 7 nucleotides match TRBD1. The trim removed 6 bases at V and 6 bases at J, leaving 8 bases unmatched. This CDR3 region has 14 residues. The germline V gene encodes CDR1 MNHNS and CDR2 SASEGT. The CDR3 reads CASRGGAGSQPQHF. The CDR3 DNA sequence: TGTGCCAGCAGAGGGGGCGCAGGGTCTCAGCCCCAGCATTTT.

This sequence joins TRBV9 and TRBJ2-2, with 15 bases that match TRBD2. The CDR3 runs 19 residues. Germline-derived CDR1 and CDR2 are SGDLS and YYNGEE. Germline trimming cut 3 bases from V and 3 bases from J; bases unmatched to any gene: 9. CDR3 residues: CASSDQGTSGGTYTGELFF. CDR3 nucleotides: TGTGCCAGCAGCGACCAAGGGACTAGCGGGGGGACTTACACCGGGGAGCTGTTTTTT. The full variable domain, rest sourced from reference TRBV9 and TRBJ2-2, is DSGVTQTPKHLITATGQRVTLRCSPRSGDLSVYWYQQSLDQGLQFLIQYYNGEERAKGNILERFSAQQFPDLHSELNLSSLELGDSALYFCASSDQGTSGGTYTGELFFGEGSRLTVL.